The next 19 T cell receptor beta chains were all read from a single sample in a study of blood T cell repertoires in COVID-19. TCRdb keeps only in-frame clones here, not all; method: immunoSEQ multiplex PCR. The table has a few hundred thousand clones, roughly 84% seen once; the top ten hold about 3.5%. The specimen sequenced was PBMCs or T cells enriched from blood (not recorded which). Receptors originate from a man aged 50 to 59 who had recovered from COVID-19.

The chain couples TRBV5-1 to TRBJ2-3; D may be TRBD1 (6 bases). This CDR3 has 15 amino acids. The germline V gene encodes CDR1 SGHRS and CDR2 YFSETQ. With 0 bases removed from V and 1 base from J, the gap between germline ends came to 9 bases. The CDR3 DNA reads as TGCGCCAGCAGCTTGGACAGGGATGGCACAGATACGCAGTATTTT. It specifies CASSLDRDGTDTQYF.

This rearrangement joins TRBV9 to TRBJ1-2; maybe TRBD1 (5 bases). Germline CDR1 is SGDLS and CDR2 is YYNGEE. The V end was cut by 7 bases, the J end by 2 bases, with 12 bases between. The CDR3 sequence is 13 residues long. CDR3 DNA sequence: TGTGCCAGCCTGGGGGGAGAGAACTATGGCTACACCTTC. Translating gives CASLGGENYGYTF.

The rearrangement uses TRBV7-2 and TRBJ2-7; the D is unclear. Trimming left V 1 base short and J 3 bases short, with 7 bases between. Per the germline V gene, CDR1 is SGHTA and CDR2 is FQGNSA. The CDR3 covers 13 residues. The CDR3 protein is CASSLVRNYEQYF. CDR3 nucleotide sequence: TGTGCCAGCAGCTTAGTGCGGAACTACGAGCAGTACTTC.

This clone was seen only a few times. V gene TRBV6-2 or TRBV6-3 combines with J gene TRBJ2-1; TRBD2 might be the D (7 bases). The ends were cut back, 0 bases at V and 6 bases at J, with 15 bases in the middle. CDR3 length equals 16 residues. Germline V gene lookup returns CDR1 MNHEY and CDR2 SVGEGT. The CDR3 spells CASSYSGEGHFNEQFF. In nucleotides, the CDR3 is TGTGCCAGCAGTTACTCGGGGGAGGGACACTTCAATGAGCAGTTCTTC.

The J gene is TRBJ2-7, the V gene TRBV2; 7 bases match TRBD1. The CDR3 contains 14 residues. The V segment lost 7 bases and the J segment 4 bases; nucleotides outside the gene matches: 10. Per germline, CDR1 SNHLY and CDR2 FYNNEI. This chain's CDR3 is CASNYRGTQYEQYF. CDR3 DNA sequence: TGTGCCAGCAATTACAGGGGTACTCAATACGAGCAGTACTTC. Drawing the rest from reference TRBV2 and TRBJ2-7, the complete variable domain is EPEVTQTPSHQVTQMGQEVILRCVPISNHLYFYWYRQILGQKVEFLVSFYNNEISEKSEIFDDQFSVERPDGSNFTLKIRSTKLEDSAMYFCASNYRGTQYEQYFGPGTRLTVT.

This clone was detected once. The chain couples TRBV9 to TRBJ1-5; D perhaps matches TRBD1 (6 bases). This CDR3 is 15 amino acids long. V was trimmed by 0 bases and J by 4 bases, leaving 11 bases between them. Germline CDR1 is SGDLS and CDR2 is YYNGEE. In DNA, the CDR3 is TGTGCCAGCAGCGTAGGAGGGACACAGAATCAGCCCCAGCATTTT. Translating it yields CASSVGGTQNQPQHF.

This rearrangement joins TRBV7-2 to TRBJ1-2; 7 positions match TRBD1. This CDR3 contains 14 residues. Germline loops: CDR1 SGHTA, CDR2 FQGNSA. V lost 3 bases, J lost 6 bases, and 7 bases stayed unmatched. CDR3 amino acids: CASSFYRGQDGYTF. In nucleotides, the CDR3 is TGTGCCAGCAGCTTCTACAGGGGTCAGGATGGCTACACCTTC.

This clone was seen once. This chain joins TRBV10-2 and TRBJ2-7, with TRBD1 as a possible D gene (6 bases). The V and J ends lost 0 bases and 2 bases respectively, with 8 bases between them. There are 14 residues in the CDR3. Germline-derived CDR1 and CDR2 are WSHSY and SAAADI. The CDR3 is CASSESGQPYEQYF. CDR3 bases: TGCGCCAGCAGTGAGTCGGGACAACCCTACGAGCAGTACTTC.

The chain uses TRBV6-2 or TRBV6-3 and TRBJ1-5, with 7 nucleotides matching TRBD1. Germline assignment: CDR1 MNHEY and CDR2 SVGEGT. J lost 5 bases, V lost 5 bases, and 3 bases had no gene match. The length of the CDR3 is 13 residues. This CDR3 is CASSRTGDQPQHF. The CDR3 bases are TGTGCCAGCAGTCGAACAGGGGATCAGCCCCAGCATTTT.

J is TRBJ2-5 and V is TRBV7-6, with no clear D. Looked up from germline, CDR1 is SGHVS and CDR2 is FNYEAQ. Between the trimmed V and J ends, which lost 0 bases and 2 bases, there was a span of 10 bases. The CDR3 loop spans 15 amino acids. Here the CDR3 reads CASSLARLAQETQYF. The CDR3 DNA reads as TGTGCCAGCAGCTTAGCGCGACTCGCACAAGAGACCCAGTACTTC.

The rearrangement uses TRBV3-1 (or the pseudogene TRBV3-2) and TRBJ2-7; no definite D call. The CDR3 totals 13 residues. Trimming took 2 bases from V and 6 from J, leaving 11 bases between them. From germline, CDR1 is LGHDT and CDR2 YNNKEL (reference sequence). The CDR3: CASSQPQPREQYF. The CDR3 region has the DNA TGTGCCAGCAGCCAACCACAGCCCCGCGAGCAGTACTTC.

This clone appeared a few times. The chain uses TRBV27 and TRBJ2-7, with TRBD1 as a possible D gene (6 bases). Deletions cut 0 bases from V and 6 bases from J, with 21 bases between. This CDR3 comprises 17 residues. In germline, CDR1 is MNHEY, CDR2 SMNVEV (reference sequence). The CDR3 loop is CASSLSSGAVLRREQYF. In DNA form, the CDR3 reads TGTGCCAGCAGTTTATCGTCAGGGGCAGTTCTGAGACGCGAGCAGTACTTC.

The V gene is TRBV4-2, the J gene TRBJ2-6; no firm D call. The germline V gene has CDR1 LGHNA and CDR2 YNFKEQ. Deletions cut 4 bases from V and 2 bases from J, with 9 bases between. The CDR3 sequence is 15 residues long. Here the CDR3 DNA reads TGTGCCAGCAGCCCACGGTCCACTGGGGCCAACGTCCTGACTTTC. This translates into CASSPRSTGANVLTF.

This chain links TRBV7-2 with TRBJ2-7, with D tentatively TRBD2 (6 bases). Germline V CDR1 and CDR2: SGHTA, FQGNSA. The CDR3 spans 14 residues. The V end lost 4 bases, the J end lost 2 bases, and 12 bases lay between the germline ends. CDR3 protein: CASSSDLATYEQYF. As DNA, the CDR3 is TGTGCCAGCAGCTCTGACCTAGCGACCTACGAGCAGTACTTC. The full variable domain, rest sourced from reference TRBV7-2 and TRBJ2-7, is GAGVSQSPSNKVTEKGKDVELRCDPISGHTALYWYRQSLGQGLEFLIYFQGNSAPDKSGLPSDRFSAERTGGSVSTLTIQRTQQEDSAVYLCASSSDLATYEQYFGPGTRLTVT.

The chain joins TRBV5-1 to TRBJ1-1; D gene ambiguous. V lost 7 bases to trimming and J lost 1 base, with 11 bases between them. CDR1 is SGHRS and CDR2 is YFSETQ in the germline V gene. The CDR3 extends over 13 amino acids. Here the CDR3 DNA reads TGCGCCAGCGCCGTTGGCGGGAACACTGAAGCTTTCTTT. It is translated as CASAVGGNTEAFF.

The J gene is TRBJ1-6, the V gene TRBV6-5; 7 bases are a match to TRBD1. The V gene end was trimmed by 5 bases and the J gene end by 10 bases; junction bases not matched to a gene: 5. This CDR3 comprises 13 residues. Germline loops: CDR1 MNHEY, CDR2 SVGAGI. For the CDR3, the DNA is TGTGCCAGCAGTAGGGGGCTTCGGTCACCCCTCCACTTT. Translating it yields CASSRGLRSPLHF.

V gene TRBV5-1 combines with J gene TRBJ2-6; D is ambiguous. Trimming took 2 bases from V and 0 from J, leaving 12 bases between them. This CDR3 spans 17 amino acids. Germline assignment: CDR1 SGHRS and CDR2 YFSETQ. The CDR3 protein is CASSFYQAISGANVLTF. CDR3 DNA: TGCGCCAGCAGCTTTTACCAGGCTATCTCTGGGGCCAACGTCCTGACTTTC.

The genes are TRBV4-3 and TRBJ2-7; D not resolved. The CDR3 has 15 residues. Trimming removed 0 bases at V and 0 bases at J, with 9 bases between. Germline V gene data show CDR1 as LGHNA and CDR2 as YSLEER. CDR3 loop: CASSQEPTGSYEQYF. In DNA form, the CDR3 reads TGCGCCAGCAGCCAAGAGCCGACGGGCTCCTACGAGCAGTACTTC.

This sequence joins TRBV19 and TRBJ2-7, with 7 bases identical to TRBD1. CDR1 is LNHDA and CDR2 is SQIVND in the germline V gene (reference sequence). V trimming: 9 bases; J trimming: 6 bases; junction bases outside the gene matches: 11. The CDR3 spans 13 residues. Here the CDR3 reads CASRQGNIGEQYF. CDR3 nucleotides: TGTGCCAGCCGACAGGGCAATATAGGCGAGCAGTACTTC.